The 22 T cell receptor beta chains below were found in one sample sequenced in a study of technical replicates of blood from several donors. Measured with immunoSEQ multiplex PCR; TCRdb has only the in-frame clones, and not every one. The sample holds approximately 70,000 clones, 92% seen once. Sequencing was done on a sample of T cells isolated from PBMCs. Receptor source: a human donor in good health.

This clone has only a few counts. The chain joins TRBV7-2 to TRBJ2-1, with D hard to call. CDR3 length equals 16 residues. Germline values: CDR1 SGHTA, CDR2 FQGNSA. Trimming removed 0 bases from V and 0 bases from J, with 9 bases in between. Written as DNA, the CDR3 is TGTGCCAGCAGCTTAGCGGGTTGGAGCTCCTACAATGAGCAGTTCTTC. Encoded protein: CASSLAGWSSYNEQFF.

The genes are TRBV10-3 and TRBJ2-1; D call uncertain. Germline CDR1 ENHRY, CDR2 SYGVKD. This CDR3 contains 15 residues. V lost 0 bases and J 0 bases, leaving 6 bases between the germline ends. The CDR3 region has the DNA TGTGCCATCAGTGAGTCTGTGTACTCCTACAATGAGCAGTTCTTC. Amino acids: CAISESVYSYNEQFF.

The chain recombines TRBV7-8 with TRBJ2-7, with TRBD2 matching 8 bases. Germline V lookup: CDR1 SGHVS, CDR2 FQNEAQ. After removal of 0 bases from V and 4 bases from J, the junction contained 2 bases not matched to a gene. The CDR3 extends over 14 amino acids. This chain's CDR3 is CASSLAASGYEQYF. CDR3 nucleotides: TGTGCCAGCAGCTTAGCTGCTAGCGGGTACGAGCAGTACTTC.

The chain couples TRBV9 to TRBJ2-7; 7 bases agree with TRBD2. With V trimmed by 0 bases and J by 4 bases, 7 bases remained unmatched. This CDR3 spans 15 amino acids. Germline assignment: CDR1 SGDLS and CDR2 YYNGEE. CDR3 sequence reads: CASSVAGDYLYEQYF. In DNA form, the CDR3 reads TGTGCCAGCAGCGTAGCCGGGGACTACTTATACGAGCAGTACTTC.

The rearrangement uses TRBV7-2 and TRBJ1-5; TRBD1 agrees at 7 bases. The CDR3 is 15 amino acids. The V segment lost 1 base and the J segment 6 bases; nucleotides outside the gene matches: 6. The germline V gene has CDR1 SGHTA and CDR2 FQGNSA. The CDR3 loop reads CASSLGGGYGQPQHF. The CDR3 DNA is TGTGCCAGCAGCTTAGGAGGGGGCTACGGTCAGCCCCAGCATTTT.

This chain joins TRBV7-9 and TRBJ2-3; TRBD2 might be the D (5 bases). The CDR3 length is 13 residues. Looked up from germline, CDR1 is SEHNR and CDR2 is FQNEAQ (reference sequence). Trimming left V 1 base short and J 6 bases short, with 8 bases between. For the CDR3, the DNA is TGTGCCAGCAGCTTAGATCGGGGTGATACGCAGTATTTT. This translates into CASSLDRGDTQYF.

This clone was observed once. The chain employs TRBV13 and TRBJ2-3; 11 bases map to TRBD2. Germline V lookup: CDR1 PRHDT, CDR2 FYEKMQ (reference sequence). The CDR3 is 15 residues long. The V and J ends lost 5 bases and 3 bases, in that order; junction bases with no gene match: 4. CDR3 residues: CASSETSGKTDTQYF. The DNA for the CDR3 is TGTGCCAGCAGCGAGACTAGCGGGAAAACAGATACGCAGTATTTT. Based on the CDR3 plus reference TRBV13 and TRBJ2-3, the full variable domain is AAGVIQSPRHLIKEKRETATLKCYPIPRHDTVYWYQQGPGQDPQFLISFYEKMQSDKGSIPDRFSAQQFSDYHSELNMSSLELGDSALYFCASSETSGKTDTQYFGPGTRLTVL.

This chain links TRBV6-1 with TRBJ2-7; D is ambiguous. This CDR3 contains 12 residues. In germline, CDR1 is MNHNS, CDR2 SASEGT. The V and J ends lost 6 bases and 0 bases respectively, with 6 bases between them. The CDR3 spells CASRLSSYEQYF. The CDR3 nucleotides are TGTGCCAGCAGACTTAGCTCCTACGAGCAGTACTTC.

The rearrangement uses TRBV28 and TRBJ2-7, with D hard to call. This CDR3 is built from 11 residues. Between the trimmed V and J ends, which lost 6 bases and 1 base, there was a span of 4 bases. The germline V gene has CDR1 MDHEN and CDR2 SYDVKM. CDR3 DNA: TGTGCCAGCAGCACATCCTACGAGCAGTACTTC. Translating gives CASSTSYEQYF.

This clone was seen more than once but under ten times. V usage is TRBV21-1 and J usage is TRBJ1-1; the table's D call, TRBD1, was not checked against the DNA. TRBV21-1 is a pseudogene segment. The CDR3 spans 14 residues. The CDR3, as DNA: TGTGCCCCCATAGGGGTAGAGAAGAACACTGAAGCTTTCTTT. Its translation: CAPIGVEKNTEAFF.

The chain uses TRBV27 and TRBJ2-2; tentatively, D is TRBD2 (6 bases). V lost 1 base, J lost 6 bases, and 12 bases lay in between. Germline CDR1 is MNHEY and CDR2 is SMNVEV (reference sequence). The CDR3 length is 15 residues. The CDR3 region is CASSLWGELPGELFF. The CDR3, as DNA: TGTGCCAGCAGTTTATGGGGGGAGCTTCCCGGGGAGCTGTTTTTT.

This chain uses TRBV5-4 with TRBJ2-6; D gene uncertain. Germline V gene sequence: CDR1 SGHNT, CDR2 YYREEE (reference sequence). The CDR3 sequence is 15 residues long. V was cut by 0 bases and J by 2 bases, with 6 bases left in between. DNA for the CDR3: TGTGCCAGCAGCTTGGGACTGACTGGGGCCAACGTCCTGACTTTC. Translating gives CASSLGLTGANVLTF.

V is TRBV25-1 and J is TRBJ2-1; maybe TRBD1 (7 bases). Trimming took 6 bases from V and 9 from J, leaving 21 bases between them. This CDR3 is built from 15 residues. Germline V gives CDR1 MGHDK, CDR2 SYGVNS. The DNA of the CDR3 is TGTGCCAGCAGATTTACAGGGGCGGGGTTTAGTGAGCAGTTCTTC. Residues: CASRFTGAGFSEQFF. Full variable domain (outside the CDR3, taken from reference TRBV25-1 and TRBJ2-1): EADIYQTPRYLVIGTGKKITLECSQTMGHDKMYWYQQDPGMELHLIHYSYGVNSTEKGDLSSESTVSRIRTEHFPLTLESARPSHTSQYLCASRFTGAGFSEQFFGPGTRLTVL.

The chain joins TRBV7-8 to TRBJ1-2; 10 bases match TRBD1. Germline CDR1 and CDR2: SGHVS and FQNEAQ. V dropped 5 bases and J dropped 6; count of bases not matched to a gene: 6. This CDR3 has 14 residues. CDR3 sequence (DNA): TGTGCCAGCAGCCTTCGACAGGGGGCGGATGGCTACACCTTC. Its translation is CASSLRQGADGYTF. Full variable domain (outside the CDR3, taken from reference TRBV7-8 and TRBJ1-2): GAGVSQSPRYKVAKRGQDVALRCDPISGHVSLFWYQQALGQGPEFLTYFQNEAQLDKSGLPSDRFFAERPEGSVSTLKIQRTQQEDSAVYLCASSLRQGADGYTFGSGTRLTVV.

The chain joins TRBV5-6 to TRBJ2-2, with unresolved D. CDR1 SGHDT and CDR2 YYEEEE come from the germline V gene. There are 11 residues in the CDR3. Trimming took 2 bases from V and 7 from J, leaving 3 bases between them. The DNA of the CDR3 is TGTGCCAGCAGCTTCATCGGGGAGCTGTTTTTT. It yields the protein CASSFIGELFF. The entire variable domain, with the rest obtained from reference TRBV5-6 and TRBJ2-2, is as follows: DAGVTQSPTHLIKTRGQQVTLRCSPKSGHDTVSWYQQALGQGPQFIFQYYEEEERQRGNFPDRFSGHQFPNYSSELNVNALLLGDSALYLCASSFIGELFFGEGSRLTVL.

J is TRBJ2-7 and V is TRBV30; 9 positions match TRBD2. Germline CDR1 is GTSNPN and CDR2 is SVGIG (reference sequence). CDR3 length: 15 residues. V shed 3 bases and J 7 bases; nucleotides not matched to a gene: 13. The CDR3 region has the DNA TGTGCCTGGAGCCTTGGCGGGAGGGGTATGAGGGAGCAGTACTTC. It encodes CAWSLGGRGMREQYF.

The chain couples TRBV2 to TRBJ2-2; 9 positions match TRBD2. This CDR3 has 15 amino acids. Per the germline V gene, CDR1 is SNHLY and CDR2 is FYNNEI. After removal of 3 bases from V and 4 bases from J, the junction contained 3 bases not matched to a gene. CDR3 sequence: CASSDLAGITGELFF. As DNA, the CDR3 is TGTGCCAGCAGTGATCTAGCGGGGATCACCGGGGAGCTGTTTTTT.

This chain joins TRBV5-4 and TRBJ1-1; no reliable D call. With 2 bases removed from V and 6 bases from J, the gap between germline ends came to 14 bases. The CDR3 spans 14 residues. Germline CDR1 and CDR2: SGHNT and YYREEE (reference sequence). In nucleotides, the CDR3 is TGTGCCAGCAGCTTTGGAGGCCATACCGCTGAAGCTTTCTTT. Amino acids: CASSFGGHTAEAFF.

The DNA of the CDR3 is TGTGCCAGCAATCCTGGACAGGGGTCGAACACTGAAGCTTTCTTT. It is translated as CASNPGQGSNTEAFF. This chain links TRBV27 with TRBJ1-1, with 9 bases fitting TRBD1. The germline V gene encodes CDR1 MNHEY and CDR2 SMNVEV (reference sequence). This CDR3 region has 15 residues. Trimming at V came to 7 bases and at J to 1 base, leaving 7 bases not matched to a gene.

The chain couples TRBV6-5 to TRBJ1-4, with TRBD1 matching 8 bases. CDR3 length: 13 amino acids. Germline V gene lookup returns CDR1 MNHEY and CDR2 SVGAGI. V shed 5 bases and J 8 bases; nucleotides not matched to a gene: 4. This CDR3 is CASSRTGWEKLFF. DNA for the CDR3: TGTGCCAGCAGTCGGACAGGGTGGGAAAAACTGTTTTTT.

This chain connects TRBV11-2 to TRBJ1-4; the match to TRBD1 covers 7 bases. Losses at the gene ends were 5 bases for V and 7 bases for J; bases not matched to a gene: 7. Germline CDR1 reads SGHAT; CDR2 reads FQNNGV. This CDR3 has 14 amino acids. CDR3 in amino acids: CASSGDSPAEKLFF. In nucleotides, the CDR3 is TGTGCCAGCAGCGGGGACAGCCCGGCTGAAAAACTGTTTTTT.

This rearrangement joins TRBV5-4 to TRBJ2-7, with D unclear. Trimming removed 2 bases at V and 3 bases at J, with 12 bases between. Germline-derived CDR1 and CDR2 are SGHNT and YYREEE (reference sequence). This CDR3 contains 14 residues. The CDR3 spells CASSFRSALYEQYF. The CDR3 DNA reads as TGTGCCAGCAGCTTCCGGTCCGCCCTCTACGAGCAGTACTTC.